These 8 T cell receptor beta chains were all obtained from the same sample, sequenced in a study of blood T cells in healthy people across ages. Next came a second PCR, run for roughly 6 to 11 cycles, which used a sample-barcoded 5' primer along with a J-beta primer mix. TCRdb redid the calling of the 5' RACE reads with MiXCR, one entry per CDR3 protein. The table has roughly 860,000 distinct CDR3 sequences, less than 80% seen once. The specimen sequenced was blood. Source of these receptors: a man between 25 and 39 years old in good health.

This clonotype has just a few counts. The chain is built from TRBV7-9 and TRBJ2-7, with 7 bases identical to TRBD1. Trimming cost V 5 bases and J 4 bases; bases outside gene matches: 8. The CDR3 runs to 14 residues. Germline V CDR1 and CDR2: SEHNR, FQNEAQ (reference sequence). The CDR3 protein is CASSPTGQPYEQYF. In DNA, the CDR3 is TGTGCCAGCAGCCCTACGGGACAGCCTTACGAGCAGTACTTC.

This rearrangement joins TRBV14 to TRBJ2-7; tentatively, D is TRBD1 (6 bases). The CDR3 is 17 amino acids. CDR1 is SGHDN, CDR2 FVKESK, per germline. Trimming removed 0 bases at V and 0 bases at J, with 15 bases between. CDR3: CASSQDKPPGASYEQYF. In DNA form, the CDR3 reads TGTGCCAGCAGCCAAGATAAGCCGCCAGGGGCCTCCTACGAGCAGTACTTC.

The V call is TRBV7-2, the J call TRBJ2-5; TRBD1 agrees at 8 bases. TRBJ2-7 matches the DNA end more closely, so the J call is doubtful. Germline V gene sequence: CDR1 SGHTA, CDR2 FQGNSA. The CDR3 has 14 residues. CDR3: CASSPQGATHEQYF. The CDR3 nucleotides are TGTGCCAGCAGCCCCCAGGGGGCGACCCACGAGCAGTACTTC.

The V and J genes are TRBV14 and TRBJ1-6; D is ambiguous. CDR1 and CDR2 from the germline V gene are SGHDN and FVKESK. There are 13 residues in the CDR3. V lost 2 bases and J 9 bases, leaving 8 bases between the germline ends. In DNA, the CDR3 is TGTGCCAGCAGCCAATTCTTACTTTCACCCCTCCACTTT. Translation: CASSQFLLSPLHF.

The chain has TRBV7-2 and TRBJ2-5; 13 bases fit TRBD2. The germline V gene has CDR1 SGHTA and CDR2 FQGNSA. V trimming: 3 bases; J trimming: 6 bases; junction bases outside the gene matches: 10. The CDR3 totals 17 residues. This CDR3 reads CASSLWTSGGLGKTQYF. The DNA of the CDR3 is TGTGCCAGCAGCTTGTGGACTAGCGGGGGCCTGGGAAAGACCCAGTACTTC. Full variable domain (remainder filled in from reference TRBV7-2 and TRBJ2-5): GAGVSQSPSNKVTEKGKDVELRCDPISGHTALYWYRQSLGQGLEFLIYFQGNSAPDKSGLPSDRFSAERTGGSVSTLTIQRTQQEDSAVYLCASSLWTSGGLGKTQYFGPGTRLLVL.

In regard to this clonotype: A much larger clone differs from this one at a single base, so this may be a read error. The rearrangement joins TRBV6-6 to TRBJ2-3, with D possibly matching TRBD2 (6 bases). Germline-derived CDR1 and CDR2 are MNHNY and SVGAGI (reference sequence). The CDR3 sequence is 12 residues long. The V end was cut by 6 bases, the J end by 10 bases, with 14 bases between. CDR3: CASSPGRDPQYF. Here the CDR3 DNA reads TGTGCCAGCAGCCCCGGGCGGGATCCGCAGTATTTT.

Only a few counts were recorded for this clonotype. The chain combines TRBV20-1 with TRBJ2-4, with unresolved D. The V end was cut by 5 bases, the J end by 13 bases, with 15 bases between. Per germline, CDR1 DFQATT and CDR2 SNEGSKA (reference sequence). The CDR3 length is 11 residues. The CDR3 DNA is TGCAGTGCTCCGACACTGGAAGGCCAGTACTTC. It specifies CSAPTLEGQYF.

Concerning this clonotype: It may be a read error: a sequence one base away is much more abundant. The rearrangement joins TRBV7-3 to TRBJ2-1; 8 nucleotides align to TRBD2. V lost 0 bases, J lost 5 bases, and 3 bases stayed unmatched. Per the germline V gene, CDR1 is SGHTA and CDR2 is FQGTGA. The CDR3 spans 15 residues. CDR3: CASSLTGGAHNEQFF. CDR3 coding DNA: TGTGCCAGCAGCTTAACCGGGGGGGCCCACAATGAGCAGTTCTTC.